Presented here are 23 T cell receptor beta chains from one specimen sequenced in a study of T cell responses to AZD1222 COVID-19 vaccine. TCRdb's table, derived via immunoSEQ multiplex PCR, lists solely in-frame clones and lacks some. The sample records more than 150,000 clones, roughly 92% being singletons. Sequenced material: peripheral blood, taken on day 0 of AZD1222 vaccination. These receptors were taken from an adult in good health.

The rearrangement links TRBV30 to TRBJ2-3, with D maybe TRBD2 (5 bases). The V gene lost 5 bases and the J gene lost 1 base, with 10 bases spanning the gap. The CDR3 spans 13 residues. Germline V gene data show CDR1 as GTSNPN and CDR2 as SVGIG (reference sequence). The CDR3 DNA reads TGTGCCTGGGGGGTCGGGGGCACAGATACGCAGTATTTT. Its translation is CAWGVGGTDTQYF.

The rearrangement uses TRBV10-1 and TRBJ1-1; D is perhaps TRBD1 (5 bases). The CDR3 spans 13 residues. Germline lookup yields CDR1 WNHNN and CDR2 SYGVQD (reference sequence). Trimming removed 3 bases from V and 3 bases from J, with 8 bases in between. CDR3 in amino acids: CASSEAGYTEAFF. The CDR3 nucleotides read TGCGCCAGCAGTGAAGCAGGGTACACTGAAGCTTTCTTT.

The chain links TRBV30 to TRBJ2-7, with 13 bases identical to TRBD2. The CDR3 extends over 16 amino acids. Germline CDR1 GTSNPN, CDR2 SVGIG (reference sequence). The junction had 9 bases not matched to a gene; V was cut back by 3 bases and J by 4 bases. CDR3 protein: CAWRPPWTSGRYEQYF. The CDR3 coding sequence is TGTGCCTGGAGACCCCCCTGGACTAGCGGGAGATACGAGCAGTACTTC.

V gene TRBV19 combines with J gene TRBJ2-7; D not resolved. V lost 2 bases and J 2 bases, leaving 13 bases between the germline ends. Germline V gene lookup returns CDR1 LNHDA and CDR2 SQIVND (reference sequence). This CDR3 spans 15 amino acids. The CDR3 DNA reads TGTGCCAGTAGTATATCTAAGACCGGACCCTACGAGCAGTACTTC. It is translated as CASSISKTGPYEQYF.

As to this clone: The missing conserved phenylalanine or tryptophan at the end of this CDR3 makes a read error likely. The DNA is omitted, as the CDR3 cannot be located on it reliably, and the CDR3 follows TCRdb's listing. V is TRBV6-4 and J is TRBJ2-7; the table's TRBD1 call for D was not verified on the DNA. Germline V gene data show CDR1 as MRHNA and CDR2 as SNTAGT. The CDR3 has 10 amino acids, counting both end residues. The chain's CDR3 is CASPVRGLYI.

The rearrangement links TRBV12-3 or TRBV12-4 to TRBJ1-2, with 7 bases fitting TRBD1. The CDR3 has 13 residues. V shed 5 bases and J 6 bases; nucleotides not matched to a gene: 6. CDR3 sequence (DNA): TGTGCCAGCAGTGGGGACAGCACTAATGGCTACACCTTC. Translating gives CASSGDSTNGYTF.

This chain joins TRBV30 and TRBJ2-5; 11 bases match TRBD1. There are 16 residues in the CDR3. The J segment lost 2 bases and the V segment lost 0 bases, leaving 5 bases of the junction unmatched. CDR1 GTSNPN and CDR2 SVGIG come from the germline V gene (reference sequence). The CDR3 coding sequence is TGTGCCTGGAGTGTGGGGACAGGGGGGGAACAAGAGACCCAGTACTTC. As protein: CAWSVGTGGEQETQYF.

This clone was recorded only once. The rearrangement joins TRBV10-2 to TRBJ1-1, with 9 bases lining up with TRBD1. Germline-derived CDR1 and CDR2 are WSHSY and SAAADI. V trimming: 6 bases; J trimming: 1 base; junction bases outside the gene matches: 6. There are 15 residues in the CDR3. The CDR3 reads CASRGRTGANTEAFF. CDR3 DNA sequence: TGCGCCAGCAGAGGGCGGACAGGGGCGAACACTGAAGCTTTCTTT.

The count of this clone is one. The chain joins TRBV24-1 to TRBJ2-1, with a possible D match to TRBD1 (5 bases). The V end lost 2 bases, the J end lost 2 bases, and 6 bases lay between the germline ends. The CDR3 extends over 14 amino acids. Germline V lookup: CDR1 KGHDR, CDR2 SFDVKD. CDR3 amino acids: CATSDSGTYNEQFF. CDR3 bases: TGTGCCACCAGTGATTCAGGGACCTACAATGAGCAGTTCTTC.

The chain is built from TRBV11-2 and TRBJ1-6, with D hard to call. The V end lost 5 bases, the J end lost 7 bases, and 15 bases lay between the germline ends. CDR3 length equals 15 residues. Germline values: CDR1 SGHAT, CDR2 FQNNGV. The DNA of the CDR3 is TGTGCCAGCAGCGCAGAAGGCAGGCGGAATTCACCCCTCCACTTT. Translating it yields CASSAEGRRNSPLHF.

The chain uses TRBV7-9 and TRBJ2-1, with D hard to call. The germline gives CDR1 SEHNR, CDR2 FQNEAQ (reference sequence). This CDR3 is built from 12 residues. Trimming removed 1 base from V and 6 bases from J, with 4 bases in between. CDR3 DNA: TGTGCCAGCAGCTTAGTCCTCAATGAGCAGTTCTTC. As protein: CASSLVLNEQFF.

The CDR3 DNA reads TGCGCCAGCAGGCTGGGGGCTTCCCAGCAAGCTGAAGCTTTCTTT. It encodes CASRLGASQQAEAFF. The rearrangement uses TRBV5-1 and TRBJ1-1, with D tentatively TRBD1 (6 bases). The CDR3 length is 15 residues. Trimming left V 5 bases short and J 6 bases short, with 20 bases between. Germline V lookup: CDR1 SGHRS, CDR2 YFSETQ.

V usage is TRBV10-1 and J usage is TRBJ1-1; the match to TRBD1 covers 9 bases. Germline V lookup: CDR1 WNHNN, CDR2 SYGVQD (reference sequence). V was clipped by 7 bases and J by 0 bases; unmatched bases: 3. This CDR3 has 14 amino acids. The CDR3 reads CASMGQGMNTEAFF. CDR3 in DNA: TGCGCCAGCATGGGACAGGGTATGAACACTGAAGCTTTCTTT.

The chain carries TRBV6-5 and TRBJ1-2; D unclear. The V end lost 2 bases, the J end lost 0 bases, and 13 bases lay between the germline ends. Germline lookup yields CDR1 MNHEY and CDR2 SVGAGI. The CDR3 totals 16 residues. Here the CDR3 DNA reads TGTGCCAGCAGTTACGATGGCCGATACGCTAACTATGGCTACACCTTC. This translates into CASSYDGRYANYGYTF.

The chain carries TRBV5-6 and TRBJ1-1; weak D call: TRBD1 (6 bases). CDR3 size: 16 residues. Trimming pared 3 bases from V and 1 base from J, leaving 16 bases between. CDR1 SGHDT and CDR2 YYEEEE come from the germline V gene. CDR3 coding DNA: TGTGCCAGCAGCTCCAGGGGCCCATGGCCGAACACTGAAGCTTTCTTT. Its protein is CASSSRGPWPNTEAFF. Combining the CDR3 with reference TRBV5-6 and TRBJ1-1 gives the whole variable domain DAGVTQSPTHLIKTRGQQVTLRCSPKSGHDTVSWYQQALGQGPQFIFQYYEEEERQRGNFPDRFSGHQFPNYSSELNVNALLLGDSALYLCASSSRGPWPNTEAFFGQGTRLTVV.

The V and J genes are TRBV19 and TRBJ2-3; D is perhaps TRBD2 (6 bases). Germline V gene sequence: CDR1 LNHDA, CDR2 SQIVND (reference sequence). The CDR3 is 14 residues long. V lost 7 bases, J lost 0 bases, and 11 bases lay in between. DNA of the CDR3: TGTGCCAGTACGGCGGGGCCTAGCACAGATACGCAGTATTTT. Protein: CASTAGPSTDTQYF.

The rearrangement links TRBV21-1 to TRBJ2-2; the DNA was not compared with TRBD2, the D call given in the table. TRBV21-1 is described as a pseudogene. CDR3 size: 16 residues. The CDR3 sequence: CASSKEREGLTGELFF. CDR3 nucleotides: TGTGCCAGCAGCAAAGAACGGGAGGGCCTCACCGGGGAGCTGTTTTTT.

V usage is TRBV6-2 or TRBV6-3 and J usage is TRBJ1-2; 7 nucleotides agree with TRBD1. The CDR3 runs 14 residues. The J segment lost 4 bases and the V segment lost 0 bases, leaving 2 bases of the junction unmatched. Germline CDR1 MNHEY, CDR2 SVGEGT. The CDR3 is CASSYSDRAYGYTF. As DNA, the CDR3 is TGTGCCAGCAGTTACTCTGACAGGGCCTATGGCTACACCTTC.

This clone was seen a single time. This chain connects TRBV3-1 (or the pseudogene TRBV3-2) to TRBJ2-1; 8 bases agree with TRBD2. The CDR3 totals 15 residues. CDR1 is LGHDT, CDR2 YNNKEL, per germline (reference sequence). The J segment lost 0 bases and the V segment lost 5 bases, leaving 3 bases of the junction unmatched. CDR3 nucleotide sequence: TGTGCCAGCAGCGATACTAGCGGCTCCTACAATGAGCAGTTCTTC. Translating gives CASSDTSGSYNEQFF.

V usage is TRBV28 and J usage is TRBJ1-2; the D is unclear. The CDR3 has 14 amino acids. V lost 5 bases and J 8 bases, leaving 18 bases between the germline ends. Germline CDR1 and CDR2: MDHEN and SYDVKM. CDR3 residues: CASSMDRARWGYTF. As DNA, the CDR3 is TGTGCCAGCAGTATGGACCGAGCGAGGTGGGGCTACACCTTC.

The chain couples TRBV5-4 to TRBJ2-1; D is undetermined. V lost 4 bases and J 9 bases, leaving 14 bases between the germline ends. Germline values: CDR1 SGHNT, CDR2 YYREEE (reference sequence). The CDR3 has 13 residues. CDR3 nucleotide sequence: TGTGCCAGCAGCGGGCGGACGGGCGGTGAGCAGTTCTTC. It specifies CASSGRTGGEQFF. The variable domain in full, completed from reference TRBV5-4 and TRBJ2-1, reads ETGVTQSPTHLIKTRGQQVTLRCSSQSGHNTVSWYQQALGQGPQFIFQYYREEENGRGNFPPRFSGLQFPNYSSELNVNALELDDSALYLCASSGRTGGEQFFGPGTRLTVL.

The rearrangement joins TRBV5-1 to TRBJ1-3, with D hard to call. The CDR3 extends over 18 amino acids. Trimming stripped 3 bases from V and 0 bases from J, with 19 bases between. CDR1 and CDR2 (germline): SGHRS, YFSETQ. The CDR3, as DNA: TGCGCCAGCAGCTCCACCTCTCTCGACAACCACTCTGGAAACACCATATATTTT. It translates to CASSSTSLDNHSGNTIYF.

The CDR3 loop reads CASSVAGGLTGELFF. The CDR3 DNA is TGTGCCAGCAGCGTAGCAGGGGGGCTCACCGGGGAGCTGTTTTTT. The chain links TRBV9 to TRBJ2-2, with a tentative D call TRBD1 (7 bases). With 0 bases removed from V and 4 bases from J, the gap between germline ends came to 10 bases. The CDR3 consists of 15 residues. Germline V gene data show CDR1 as SGDLS and CDR2 as YYNGEE.